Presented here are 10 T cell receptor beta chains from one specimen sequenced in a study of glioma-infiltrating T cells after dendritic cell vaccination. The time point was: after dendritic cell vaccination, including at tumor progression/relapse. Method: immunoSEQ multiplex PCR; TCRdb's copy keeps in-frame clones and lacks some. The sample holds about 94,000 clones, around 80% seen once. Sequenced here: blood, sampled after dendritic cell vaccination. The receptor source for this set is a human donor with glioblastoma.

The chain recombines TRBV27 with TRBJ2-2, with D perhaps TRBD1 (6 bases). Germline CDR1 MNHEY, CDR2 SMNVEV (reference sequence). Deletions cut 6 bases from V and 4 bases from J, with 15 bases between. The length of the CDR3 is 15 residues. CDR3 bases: TGTGCCAGCAGCCGTCGGACAGCTTTCACCGGGGAGCTGTTTTTT. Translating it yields CASSRRTAFTGELFF.

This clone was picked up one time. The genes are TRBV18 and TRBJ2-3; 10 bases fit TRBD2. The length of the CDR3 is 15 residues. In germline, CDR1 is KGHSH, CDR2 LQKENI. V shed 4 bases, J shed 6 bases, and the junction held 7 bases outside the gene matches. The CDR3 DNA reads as TGTGCCAGCTCACTGGCTAGCGGGGGACAGGATACGCAGTATTTT. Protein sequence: CASSLASGGQDTQYF.

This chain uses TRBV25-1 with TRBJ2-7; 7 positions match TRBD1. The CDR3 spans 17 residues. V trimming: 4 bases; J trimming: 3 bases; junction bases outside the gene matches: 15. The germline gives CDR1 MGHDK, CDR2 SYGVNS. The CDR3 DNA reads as TGTGCCAGCAGTGGATCCCACTCCCCCGGGACAGTCTACGAGCAGTACTTC. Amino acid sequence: CASSGSHSPGTVYEQYF.

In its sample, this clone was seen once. CDR3 residues: CAISEGVAADTQYF. CDR3 coding DNA: TGTGCCATCAGTGAAGGAGTAGCGGCAGATACGCAGTATTTT. This rearrangement joins TRBV10-3 to TRBJ2-3; D might be TRBD2 (6 bases). In germline, CDR1 is ENHRY, CDR2 SYGVKD. The CDR3 is made up of 14 amino acids. Between the trimmed V and J ends, which lost 3 bases and 4 bases, there was a span of 11 bases.

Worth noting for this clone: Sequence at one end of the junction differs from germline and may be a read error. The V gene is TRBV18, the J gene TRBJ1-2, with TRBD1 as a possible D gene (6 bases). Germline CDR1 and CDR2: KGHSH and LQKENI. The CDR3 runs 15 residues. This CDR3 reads CASSPNRENIYGYTF. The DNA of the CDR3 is TGTGCCAGCTCACCAAACAGGGAGAATATCTATGGTTACACCTTC.

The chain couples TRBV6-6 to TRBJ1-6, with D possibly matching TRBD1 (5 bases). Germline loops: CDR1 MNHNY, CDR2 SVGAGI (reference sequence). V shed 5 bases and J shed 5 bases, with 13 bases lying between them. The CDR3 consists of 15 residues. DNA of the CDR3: TGTGCCAGCAGTAGCAGGGTGTTGGATAATTCACCCCTCCACTTT. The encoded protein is CASSSRVLDNSPLHF.

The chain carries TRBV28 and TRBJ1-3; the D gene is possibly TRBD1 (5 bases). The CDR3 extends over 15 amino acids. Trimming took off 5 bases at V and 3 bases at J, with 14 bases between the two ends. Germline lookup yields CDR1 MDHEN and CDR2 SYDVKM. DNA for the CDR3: TGTGCCAGCAGTGTAATGACAGCTGGTGGAAACACCATATATTTT. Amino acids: CASSVMTAGGNTIYF. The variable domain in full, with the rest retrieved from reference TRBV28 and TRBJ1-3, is DVKVTQSSRYLVKRTGEKVFLECVQDMDHENMFWYRQDPGLGLRLIYFSYDVKMKEKGDIPEGYSVSREKKERFSLILESASTNQTSMYLCASSVMTAGGNTIYFGEGSWLTVV.

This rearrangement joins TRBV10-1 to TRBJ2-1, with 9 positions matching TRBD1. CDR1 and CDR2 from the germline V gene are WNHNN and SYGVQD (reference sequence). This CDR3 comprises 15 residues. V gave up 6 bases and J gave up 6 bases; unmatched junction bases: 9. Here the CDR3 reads CASSDGGQGGNEQFF. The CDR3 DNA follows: TGCGCCAGCAGCGATGGGGGACAGGGCGGCAATGAGCAGTTCTTC.

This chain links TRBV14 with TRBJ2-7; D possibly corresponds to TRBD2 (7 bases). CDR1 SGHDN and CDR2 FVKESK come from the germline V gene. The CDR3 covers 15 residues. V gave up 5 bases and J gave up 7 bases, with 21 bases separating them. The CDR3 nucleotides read TGTGCCAGCAGCGGAGTTCGGGGGGCGAGGTTTGAGCAGTACTTC. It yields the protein CASSGVRGARFEQYF.

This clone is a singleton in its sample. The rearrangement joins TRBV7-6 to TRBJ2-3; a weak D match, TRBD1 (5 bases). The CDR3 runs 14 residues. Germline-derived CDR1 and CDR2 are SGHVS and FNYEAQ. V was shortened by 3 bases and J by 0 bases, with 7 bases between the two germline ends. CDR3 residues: CASSLQGSTDTQYF. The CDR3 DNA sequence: TGTGCCAGCAGCTTGCAGGGCAGCACAGATACGCAGTATTTT.